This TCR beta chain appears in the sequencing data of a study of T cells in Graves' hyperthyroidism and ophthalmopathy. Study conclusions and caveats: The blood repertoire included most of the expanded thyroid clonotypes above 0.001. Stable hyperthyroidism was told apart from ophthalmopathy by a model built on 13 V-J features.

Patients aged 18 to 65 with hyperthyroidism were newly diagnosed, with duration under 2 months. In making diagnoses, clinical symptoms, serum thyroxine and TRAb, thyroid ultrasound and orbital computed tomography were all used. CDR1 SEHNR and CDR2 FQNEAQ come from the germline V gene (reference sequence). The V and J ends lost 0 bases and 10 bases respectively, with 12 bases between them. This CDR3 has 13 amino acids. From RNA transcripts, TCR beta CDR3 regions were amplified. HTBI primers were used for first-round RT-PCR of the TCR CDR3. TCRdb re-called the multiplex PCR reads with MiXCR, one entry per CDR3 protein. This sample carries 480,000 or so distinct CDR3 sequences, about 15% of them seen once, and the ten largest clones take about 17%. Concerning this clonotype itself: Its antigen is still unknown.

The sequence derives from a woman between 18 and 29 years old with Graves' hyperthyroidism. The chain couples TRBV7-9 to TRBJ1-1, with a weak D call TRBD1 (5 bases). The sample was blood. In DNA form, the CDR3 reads TGTGCCAGCAGCTTAGCGGGGCTGGAGACAGCTTTCTTT. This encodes CASSLAGLETAFF. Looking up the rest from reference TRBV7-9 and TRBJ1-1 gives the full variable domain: DTGVSQNPRHKITKRGQNVTFRCDPISEHNRLYWYRQTLGQGPEFLTYFQNEAQLEKSRLLSDRFSAERPKGSFSTLEIQRTEQGDSAMYLCASSLAGLETAFFGQGTRLTVV.